The subject of this entry is one T cell receptor (beta chain). Antigen: not known. This entry is derived from a study of CD4 T cell repertoires in COVID-19. In the study overall: CFSE-low cells expanded about nine days with IL-2, then restimulated with other coronavirus spikes.

Sequencing was performed with immunoSEQ multiplex PCR; in TCRdb, only in-frame clones are kept and a portion is missing. Among approximately 75,000 clones listed, 83% were seen once. The CDR3 extends over 16 amino acids. V was trimmed by 0 bases and J by 0 bases, leaving 10 bases between them. Germline V CDR1 and CDR2: SGHRS, YFSETQ. General study points: Suggested intraclonal diversification: top SARS-CoV-2-reactive clonotypes appeared in two or three memory subsets. In SARS-CoV and/or HKU1 spike cultures, between roughly 7 and 25% of SARS-CoV-2 clonotypes reappeared.

This sample comprised CD4+ T cells from peripheral blood, obtained after recovery from COVID-19. The origin of this receptor is a human donor who had COVID-19. The gene calls are TRBV5-1 and TRBJ2-4, with D perhaps TRBD1 or TRBD2 (5 bases each). The CDR3 DNA follows: TGCGCCAGCAGCTTGGTCGGGACGGGAGCCAAAAACATTCAGTACTTC. It yields the protein CASSLVGTGAKNIQYF.